The sample holds one count of the clone carrying this T cell receptor beta chain. Its antigen is not known. The table came from immunoSEQ multiplex PCR; TCRdb's copy has only in-frame clones and leaves some out. The profile shows 140,000 to 150,000 clones, about 80% of them singletons. The CDR3 length is 14 residues. In germline, CDR1 is SGHRS, CDR2 YFSETQ. V gave up 0 bases and J gave up 10 bases, with 14 bases separating them. This entry is derived from a study of cytotoxic CD8 clonotypes in ibrutinib-treated CLL. On the study more broadly: For this cohort, patients were some eleven relapsed/refractory and some 15 treatment-naive, while under 18 were IGHV unmutated. Notes on the study in general: Exceeding age-matched healthy donors, baseline clonality also tracked the counts of circulating CD8+ T cells.

Libraries of TCR beta were made from around 1.8 micrograms of genomic DNA that came from cryopreserved PBMCs. The gene calls are TRBV5-1 and TRBJ2-1; the D gene could be TRBD1 or TRBD2 (5 bases each). This sequence was found in a human donor with chronic lymphocytic leukemia. Sequencing was performed on PBMCs, taken after 24 months of ibrutinib treatment. The CDR3: CASSLGPRGLEQFF. CDR3 in DNA: TGCGCCAGCAGCTTGGGGCCCCGGGGCCTCGAGCAGTTCTTC.